The present T cell receptor beta chain was sequenced within a study of shared clonotypes between healthy human individuals. The CDR3 is 14 amino acids. The germline gives CDR1 SGHDN, CDR2 FVKESK. Trimming stripped 1 base from V and 8 bases from J, with 13 bases between. Assay execution proceeded at the deep level. Assay: immunoSEQ multiplex PCR; the TCRdb copy retains only in-frame clones and omits some. The sample includes hundreds of thousands of clones, 95% to 96% of them seen just once. CD45RO negativity and positive selection for CCR7 defined naive CD8 cells, a population that excluded terminally differentiated effector memory CD45RA+ cells.

Material for sequencing was naive CD8+ T cells sorted from blood. The sequence was collected from a woman in her 30s in good health. This rearrangement joins TRBV14 to TRBJ2-3; D may be TRBD2 (5 bases). The CDR3 nucleotides are TGTGCCAGCAGCCAAGGGGCGGGTCTGGGTACGCAGTATTTT. Encoded protein: CASSQGAGLGTQYF.